This T cell receptor (beta chain) was documented in a study of blood T cell repertoires in COVID-19. CDR1 KGHDR and CDR2 SFDVKD come from the germline V gene. Trimming cost V 9 bases and J 1 base; bases outside gene matches: 8. This CDR3 contains 14 residues. Assay: immunoSEQ multiplex PCR; the TCRdb copy retains only in-frame clones and omits some. The profile shows roughly 300,000 clones, approximately 83% of them singletons. The sequencing input was PBMCs or T cells enriched from blood (not recorded which). The sequence was obtained from a woman aged 40 to 50 with acute COVID-19. The chain is built from TRBV24-1 and TRBJ2-7; 7 bases map to TRBD1. CDR3 nucleotides: TGTGCCACCTTAGTTAGACAGGGTTCCTACGAGCAGTACTTC. Translation: CATLVRQGSYEQYF.